This record concerns one TCR beta chain sequence. Its antigen remains unknown. These data come from a study of T cell responses to AZD1222 COVID-19 vaccine. Overall study results and limits: Every sample of the repertoires postdated the peak T cell response. Spike-specific TCR breadth and depth both grew after two AZD1222 doses.

Trimming cost V 6 bases and J 3 bases; bases outside gene matches: 4. The CDR3 consists of 13 residues. The table came from immunoSEQ multiplex PCR; TCRdb's copy has only in-frame clones and leaves some out. The sample has 120,000 to 150,000 clones, about 92% seen once. The V call is TRBV12-3 or TRBV12-4, the J call TRBJ1-1; 7 bases agree with TRBD1. The clonotype comes from an adult who received the AZD1222 COVID-19 vaccine. The sequences come from peripheral blood, collected 28 days after the second AZD1222 dose. The CDR3 loop is CASSLDRHTEAFF. The CDR3 DNA follows: TGTGCCAGCAGCTTGGACAGGCACACTGAAGCTTTCTTT.